These 3 T cell receptor beta chains came from one sample sequenced in a study of PD-L1 blockade in urothelial cancer. Time point specified: pretreatment peripheral blood. The protocol was immunoSEQ multiplex PCR, while the TCRdb copy is restricted to in-frame clones and leaves out a portion. Of around 71,000 clones listed, 85% are singletons. The input for sequencing was PBMCs, taken around atezolizumab (anti-PD-L1) treatment. Receptor source: a man in his forties or fifties with urothelial cancer.

The rearrangement links TRBV5-1 to TRBJ2-1; D gene ambiguous. The CDR3 spans 16 residues. V lost 3 bases and J lost 0, with 13 bases in between. CDR1 is SGHRS and CDR2 is YFSETQ in the germline V gene. The CDR3 is CASSSRGLSSYNEQFF. The CDR3 nucleotides are TGCGCCAGCAGCTCCCGAGGTCTTAGCTCCTACAATGAGCAGTTCTTC.

This rearrangement joins TRBV18 to TRBJ2-1; 11 bases agree with TRBD1. The CDR3 is 15 residues long. V shed 10 bases and J 7 bases; nucleotides not matched to a gene: 12. The germline gives CDR1 KGHSH, CDR2 LQKENI. This chain's CDR3 is CATTGAGTGGNEQFF. CDR3 nucleotide sequence: TGTGCCACCACCGGGGCCGGGACAGGGGGAAATGAGCAGTTCTTC.

V usage is TRBV11-3 and J usage is TRBJ2-1; D is perhaps TRBD2 (5 bases). Germline CDR1 reads SGHNT; CDR2 reads YENEEA. The CDR3 extends over 13 amino acids. V dropped 4 bases and J dropped 10 bases, with 14 bases sitting between them. In DNA, the CDR3 is TGTGCCAGCAGCTCACCTCGGGGTTACGAGCAGTTCTTC. It translates to CASSSPRGYEQFF.